These 21 T cell receptor beta chains share one sample of origin, sequenced in a study of blood T cell repertoires in COVID-19. Some clones are missing from TCRdb's copy, which holds only in-frame ones; the method was immunoSEQ multiplex PCR. The profile shows 200,000 to 300,000 clones, over 70% of them singletons. The sample consisted of peripheral blood. These receptors were collected from a man aged 35-49 years with acute or convalescent COVID-19.

V usage is TRBV11-2 and J usage is TRBJ1-3; TRBD1 is a possible D gene (5 bases). The V and J ends lost 5 bases and 7 bases respectively, with 18 bases between them. This CDR3 spans 15 amino acids. The germline CDR1 and CDR2 sequences are SGHAT and FQNNGV. Here the CDR3 DNA reads TGTGCCAGCAGCCTGTCGGGTCCCAGGGTGAACACCATATATTTT. This sequence encodes CASSLSGPRVNTIYF.

The chain links TRBV2 to TRBJ2-3; TRBD2 agrees at 8 bases. CDR1 and CDR2 (germline): SNHLY, FYNNEI. V dropped 5 bases and J dropped 4; count of bases not matched to a gene: 11. CDR3 length equals 16 residues. This CDR3 reads CASSYYEAGGADTQYF. The CDR3 DNA is TGTGCCAGCAGTTACTACGAGGCGGGAGGCGCAGATACGCAGTATTTT.

A few counts support this clone. This sequence joins TRBV10-2 and TRBJ2-1, with 9 bases lining up with TRBD2. The CDR3 covers 15 residues. The J segment lost 9 bases and the V segment lost 0 bases, leaving 6 bases of the junction unmatched. Germline assignment: CDR1 WSHSY and CDR2 SAAADI. For the CDR3, the DNA is TGCGCCAGCAGTGAGTCTAGCGGGAGCCCCGGTGAGCAGTTCTTC. Translation gives CASSESSGSPGEQFF.

The chain links TRBV9 to TRBJ1-1; D gene uncertain. This CDR3 has 13 residues. The germline gives CDR1 SGDLS, CDR2 YYNGEE. V shed 4 bases and J shed 1 base, with 8 bases lying between them. CDR3 in amino acids: CASSPSGNTEAFF. The CDR3 region has the DNA TGTGCCAGCAGCCCATCAGGGAACACTGAAGCTTTCTTT.

This chain connects TRBV4-3 to TRBJ2-1; possibly TRBD2 for D (5 bases). Trimming cost V 4 bases and J 0 bases, with 19 bases left between them. The CDR3 spans 18 residues. Germline CDR1 and CDR2: LGHNA and YSLEER. Here the CDR3 reads CASSRGPPGMSSYNEQFF. CDR3 sequence (DNA): TGCGCCAGCAGCCGAGGCCCCCCCGGGATGAGCTCCTACAATGAGCAGTTCTTC.

This clone appeared once. The chain carries TRBV4-3 and TRBJ2-7; 8 bases match TRBD2. The CDR3 loop spans 15 amino acids. CDR1 is LGHNA, CDR2 YSLEER, per germline. Trimming removed 0 bases from V and 4 bases from J; junction bases left unmatched: 5. Here the CDR3 reads CASSQENSGDYEQYF. Written as DNA, the CDR3 is TGCGCCAGCAGCCAAGAGAATAGCGGGGATTACGAGCAGTACTTC.

The V call is TRBV18, the J call TRBJ2-1, with D unclear. CDR1 and CDR2 from the germline V gene are KGHSH and LQKENI. The V end was cut by 3 bases, the J end by 15 bases, with 9 bases between. The CDR3 has 10 amino acids. The CDR3 DNA reads as TGTGCCAGCTCACCTACGCGTCGGTTCTTC. Translated: CASSPTRRFF.

This clone has just a few counts. The chain has TRBV6-5 and TRBJ2-2; D is possibly TRBD2 (6 bases). Trimming shortened V by 6 bases and J by 6 bases, and 17 bases separated the two germline ends. The CDR3 consists of 15 residues. The V gene's germline CDR1 is MNHEY and CDR2 SVGAGI. The CDR3 loop reads CASSRDSWSPGELFF. Here the CDR3 DNA reads TGTGCCAGCAGCCGGGACTCATGGAGCCCCGGGGAGCTGTTTTTT.

The table lists this clone with a few counts. The chain joins TRBV15 to TRBJ1-1, with a tentative D call TRBD1 (6 bases). The V end was cut by 1 base, the J end by 5 bases, with 11 bases between. The CDR3 consists of 14 residues. Germline values: CDR1 LNHNV, CDR2 YYDKDF (reference sequence). CDR3 loop: CATSRGPRGTEAFF. The CDR3 nucleotides read TGTGCCACCAGCAGAGGCCCAAGGGGGACTGAAGCTTTCTTT.

The J gene is TRBJ1-1, the V gene TRBV10-3; D is unclear. CDR1 and CDR2 from the germline V gene are ENHRY and SYGVKD. With 2 bases removed from V and 3 bases from J, the gap between germline ends came to 7 bases. The CDR3 has 13 amino acids. The CDR3: CAISETADTEAFF. DNA of the CDR3: TGTGCCATCAGTGAGACAGCCGACACTGAAGCTTTCTTT.

The chain links TRBV5-1 to TRBJ2-1; 12 bases fit TRBD2. Germline V CDR1 and CDR2: SGHRS, YFSETQ. V was clipped by 4 bases and J by 3 bases; unmatched bases: 5. The CDR3 length is 16 residues. The CDR3 sequence: CASSSGTSGYYNEQFF. The CDR3 DNA is TGCGCCAGCAGCAGCGGGACTAGCGGGTACTACAATGAGCAGTTCTTC.

This chain uses TRBV9 with TRBJ2-1, with 14 bases identical to TRBD2. The germline gives CDR1 SGDLS, CDR2 YYNGEE. V shed 4 bases and J 2 bases; nucleotides not matched to a gene: 8. This CDR3 region has 18 residues. The CDR3 DNA reads as TGTGCCAGCAGCCCCCGACTAGCGGGAGGGCCGCCCTACAATGAGCAGTTCTTC. This gives the protein CASSPRLAGGPPYNEQFF.

This clone has only one observation. The chain has TRBV30 and TRBJ2-7; perhaps TRBD1 as D (5 bases). The CDR3 sequence is 13 residues long. Germline V gene sequence: CDR1 GTSNPN, CDR2 SVGIG (reference sequence). Between the trimmed V and J ends, which lost 4 bases and 6 bases, there was a span of 16 bases. The CDR3 bases are TGTGCCTGGACCCCAGGGTTTTGGTCCGAGCAGTACTTC. Protein: CAWTPGFWSEQYF.

J is TRBJ1-1 and V is TRBV7-2; D might be TRBD1 (6 bases). The CDR3 has 13 amino acids. Trimming cost V 5 bases and J 3 bases, with 10 bases left between them. Germline CDR1 and CDR2: SGHTA and FQGNSA. In nucleotides, the CDR3 is TGTGCCAGCAGCACTAGACAGGACACTGAAGCTTTCTTT. It translates to CASSTRQDTEAFF.

The chain carries TRBV27 and TRBJ2-1; D possibly corresponds to TRBD1 (5 bases). CDR3 length: 16 residues. In germline, CDR1 is MNHEY, CDR2 SMNVEV (reference sequence). With 6 bases removed from V and 2 bases from J, the gap between germline ends came to 17 bases. CDR3 residues: CASSLQGVRPYNEQFF. CDR3 nucleotides: TGTGCCAGCAGCCTACAAGGGGTTAGACCCTACAATGAGCAGTTCTTC.

The chain couples TRBV4-1 to TRBJ1-1, with 7 bases matching TRBD1. CDR3 size: 14 residues. After removal of 4 bases from V and 4 bases from J, the junction contained 6 bases not matched to a gene. Germline V lookup: CDR1 MGHRA, CDR2 YSYEKL. The CDR3 here is CASSLHSGGTEAFF. The CDR3 nucleotides read TGCGCCAGCAGCCTACATTCAGGGGGCACTGAAGCTTTCTTT.

The V and J genes are TRBV10-3 and TRBJ1-1; weak D call: TRBD1 (6 bases). The V gene's germline CDR1 is ENHRY and CDR2 SYGVKD. V lost 6 bases to trimming and J lost 1 base, with 18 bases between them. The length of the CDR3 is 16 residues. The CDR3 loop is CAISTGRGAQNTEAFF. DNA for the CDR3: TGTGCCATCAGCACAGGGCGGGGGGCACAGAACACTGAAGCTTTCTTT.

This rearrangement joins TRBV4-2 to TRBJ1-2; TRBD1 agrees at 9 bases. The CDR3 runs 15 residues. Per the germline V gene, CDR1 is LGHNA and CDR2 is YNFKEQ. J was trimmed by 8 bases and V by 5 bases; bases with no gene match: 12. The CDR3, as DNA: TGTGCCAGCAGCTTCCGGACAGGGGCGAGAGGCGGCTACACCTTC. This gives the protein CASSFRTGARGGYTF.

This sequence joins TRBV18 and TRBJ2-1; possible D gene TRBD1, 5 bases. This CDR3 has 14 amino acids. Germline loops: CDR1 KGHSH, CDR2 LQKENI. V lost 4 bases and J 6 bases, leaving 13 bases between the germline ends. The CDR3 sequence is CASSLGQDPNEQFF. The CDR3 DNA reads as TGTGCCAGCTCACTCGGACAAGACCCCAATGAGCAGTTCTTC. Using reference TRBV18 and TRBJ2-1 for the parts outside the CDR3, the full variable domain is NAGVMQNPRHLVRRRGQEARLRCSPMKGHSHVYWYRQLPEEGLKFMVYLQKENIIDESGMPKERFSAEFPKEGPSILRIQQVVRGDSAAYFCASSLGQDPNEQFFGPGTRLTVL.

The chain couples TRBV30 to TRBJ1-3, with no clear D. Germline V gene lookup returns CDR1 GTSNPN and CDR2 SVGIG (reference sequence). Deletions cut 1 base from V and 0 bases from J, with 13 bases between. This CDR3 has 16 residues. The CDR3 sequence is CAWSDTGLHSGNTIYF. CDR3 nucleotide sequence: TGTGCCTGGAGTGACACCGGACTGCACTCTGGAAACACCATATATTTT.

In this sample, this clone turned up a few times. The rearrangement joins TRBV9 to TRBJ2-2; D remains ambiguous. This CDR3 spans 13 amino acids. With 5 bases removed from V and 4 bases from J, the gap between germline ends came to 9 bases. The germline V gene encodes CDR1 SGDLS and CDR2 YYNGEE. The CDR3 loop is CASREDVTGELFF. The DNA of the CDR3 is TGTGCCAGCAGAGAGGATGTCACCGGGGAGCTGTTTTTT.